The subject of this entry is one T cell receptor beta chain. Its antigen is undetermined. Selected positively for CCR7 and CD45RO-negative, naive CD8 cells excluded terminally differentiated effector memory CD45RA+ cells. V was clipped by 4 bases and J by 2 bases; unmatched bases: 5. The CDR3 is 16 amino acids. The germline CDR1 and CDR2 sequences are SNHLY and FYNNEI. This sample stems from a study of shared clonotypes between healthy human individuals. Overall study findings and caveats: Larger estimated richness was generally seen in naive subsets than in memory subsets.

The repertoire was sequenced with immunoSEQ multiplex PCR; TCRdb's copy has only in-frame clones and lacks some. The table lists about 750,000 clones, around 93% of them singletons, with 24% in the top ten. Source material: naive CD8+ T cells sorted from blood. The sequence was obtained from a man under 40 in good health. This chain connects TRBV2 to TRBJ2-1; 10 bases map to TRBD1. The CDR3 DNA reads as TGTGCCAGCAGTGGGGACAGGGGCGATACCTACAATGAGCAGTTCTTC. It codes for CASSGDRGDTYNEQFF.